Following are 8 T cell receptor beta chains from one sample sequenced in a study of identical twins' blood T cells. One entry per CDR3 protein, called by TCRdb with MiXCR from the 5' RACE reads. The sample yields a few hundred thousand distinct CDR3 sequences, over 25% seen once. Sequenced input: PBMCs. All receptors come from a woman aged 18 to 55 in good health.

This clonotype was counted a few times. The CDR3 coding sequence is TGCGCCAGCAGTGAGGGACGGTCCTCTGGAAACACCATATATTTT. Encoded protein: CASSEGRSSGNTIYF. The rearrangement joins TRBV10-2 to TRBJ1-3; no clear D. CDR1 and CDR2 (germline): WSHSY, SAAADI. The V end lost 2 bases, the J end lost 0 bases, and 8 bases lay between the germline ends. The CDR3 consists of 15 residues.

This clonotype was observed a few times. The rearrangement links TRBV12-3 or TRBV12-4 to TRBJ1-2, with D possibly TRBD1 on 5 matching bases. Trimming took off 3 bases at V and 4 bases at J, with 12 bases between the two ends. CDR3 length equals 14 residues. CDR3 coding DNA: TGTGCCAGCAGTTTCAGGACACGGAGCTATGGCTACACCTTC. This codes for CASSFRTRSYGYTF.

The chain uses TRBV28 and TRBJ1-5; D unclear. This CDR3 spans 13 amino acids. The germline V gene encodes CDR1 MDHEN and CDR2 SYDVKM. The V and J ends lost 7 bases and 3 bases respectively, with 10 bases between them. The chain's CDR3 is CASIRELNQPQHF. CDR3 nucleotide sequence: TGTGCCAGCATAAGGGAACTCAATCAGCCCCAGCATTTT.

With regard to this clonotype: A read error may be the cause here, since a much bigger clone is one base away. CDR3 sequence reads: CASSLTILVTPNTEAFF. CDR3 DNA sequence: TGTGCCAGCAGCTTAACGATCCTCGTGACACCTAACACTGAAGCTTTCTTT. J is TRBJ1-1 and V is TRBV7-3; no definite D call. CDR1 and CDR2 from the germline V gene are SGHTA and FQGTGA. There are 17 residues in the CDR3. The V end lost 0 bases, the J end lost 2 bases, and 16 bases lay between the germline ends.

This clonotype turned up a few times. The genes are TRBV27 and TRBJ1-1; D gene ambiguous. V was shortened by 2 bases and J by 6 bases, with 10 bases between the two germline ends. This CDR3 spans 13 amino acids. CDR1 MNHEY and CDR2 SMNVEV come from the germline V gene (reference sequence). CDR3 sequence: CASSLEISAEAFF. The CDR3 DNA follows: TGTGCCAGCAGTTTAGAGATCTCCGCTGAAGCTTTCTTT.

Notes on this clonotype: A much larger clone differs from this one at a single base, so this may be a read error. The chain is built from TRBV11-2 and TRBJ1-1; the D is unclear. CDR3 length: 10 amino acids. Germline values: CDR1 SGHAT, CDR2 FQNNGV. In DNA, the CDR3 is TGTACCATCCTAGCAGCGGAAGCTTTCTTT. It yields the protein CTILAAEAFF. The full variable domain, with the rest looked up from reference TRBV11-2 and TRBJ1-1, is EAGVAQSPRYKIIEKRQSVAFWCNPISGHATLYWYQQILGQGPKLLIQFQNNGVVDDSQLPKDRFSAERLKGVDSTLKIQPAKLEDSAVYLCTILAAEAFFGQGTRLTVV.

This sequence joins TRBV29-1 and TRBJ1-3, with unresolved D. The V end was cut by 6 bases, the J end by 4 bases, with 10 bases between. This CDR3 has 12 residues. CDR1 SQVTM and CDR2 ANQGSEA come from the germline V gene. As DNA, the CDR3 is TGCAGCGTGCTTGCAGGCGGAAACACCATATATTTT. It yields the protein CSVLAGGNTIYF. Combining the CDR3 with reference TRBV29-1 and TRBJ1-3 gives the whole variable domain SAVISQKPSRDICQRGTSLTIQCQVDSQVTMMFWYRQQPGQSLTLIATANQGSEATYESGFVIDKFPISRPNLTFSTLTVSNMSPEDSSIYLCSVLAGGNTIYFGEGSWLTVV.

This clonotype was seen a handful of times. The CDR3 loop reads CASSTGHLGYTF. The DNA of the CDR3 is TGTGCCAGCAGCACCGGACACCTAGGCTACACCTTC. This rearrangement joins TRBV12-3 or TRBV12-4 to TRBJ1-2, with D perhaps TRBD1 (5 bases). V lost 6 bases to trimming and J lost 8 bases, with 13 bases between them. CDR3 length: 12 residues.